This T cell receptor beta chain appears in the sequencing data of a study of T cell responses to AZD1222 COVID-19 vaccine. Study information: Some second doses came at about 4 weeks and others at about 12 weeks; these were pooled. Study observations and caveats: White British ancestry dominated among donors, who included more females, and clonal diversity was possibly underestimated. Repertoires in all cases were sampled only once the peak T cell response had passed. Breadth and depth of Spike-specific TCRs rose after two AZD1222 doses.

In the case of this clone: Its antigen is not known.

Per germline, CDR1 MNHEY and CDR2 SVGAGI. V lost 4 bases to trimming and J lost 5 bases; unmatched junction nucleotides: 8. This CDR3 has 15 amino acids. The assay was immunoSEQ multiplex PCR, and TCRdb's table has in-frame clones only and misses some. The table has around 180,000 clones, about 94% seen once. The source material was peripheral blood, sampled on day 0 of AZD1222 vaccination. The TCR was taken from an adult in good health. The rearrangement joins TRBV6-5 to TRBJ1-2; 9 nucleotides align to TRBD1. DNA for the CDR3: TGTGCCAGCAGTTCTCTTAGGGGACAGGGTTATGGCTACACCTTC. This sequence encodes CASSSLRGQGYGYTF.